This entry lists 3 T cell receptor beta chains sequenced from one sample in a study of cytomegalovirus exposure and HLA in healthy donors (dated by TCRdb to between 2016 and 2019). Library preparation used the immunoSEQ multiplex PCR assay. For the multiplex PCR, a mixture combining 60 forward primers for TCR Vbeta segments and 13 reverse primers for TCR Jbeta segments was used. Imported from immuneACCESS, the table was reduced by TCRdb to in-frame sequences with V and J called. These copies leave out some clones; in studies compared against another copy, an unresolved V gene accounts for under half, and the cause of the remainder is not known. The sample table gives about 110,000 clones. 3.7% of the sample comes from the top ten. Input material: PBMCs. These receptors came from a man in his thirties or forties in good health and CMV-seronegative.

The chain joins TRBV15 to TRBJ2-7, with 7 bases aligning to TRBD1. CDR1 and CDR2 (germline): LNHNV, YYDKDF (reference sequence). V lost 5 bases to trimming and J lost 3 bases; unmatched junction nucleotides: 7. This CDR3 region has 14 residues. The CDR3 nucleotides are TGTGCCACCAGCTTCGAGCAGGGGGTCTACGAGCAGTACTTC. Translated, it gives CATSFEQGVYEQYF.

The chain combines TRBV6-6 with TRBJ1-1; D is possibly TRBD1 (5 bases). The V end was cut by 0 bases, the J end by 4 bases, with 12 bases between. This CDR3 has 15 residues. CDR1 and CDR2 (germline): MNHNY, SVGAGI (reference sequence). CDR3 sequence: CASSYSAGPATEAFF. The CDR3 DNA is TGTGCCAGCAGTTACTCGGCAGGGCCGGCCACTGAAGCTTTCTTT.

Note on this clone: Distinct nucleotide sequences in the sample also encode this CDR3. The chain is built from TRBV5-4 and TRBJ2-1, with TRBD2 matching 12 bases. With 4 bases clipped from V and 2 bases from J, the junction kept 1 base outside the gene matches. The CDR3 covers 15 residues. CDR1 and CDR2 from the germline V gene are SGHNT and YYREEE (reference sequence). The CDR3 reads CASSPSGGAYNEQFF. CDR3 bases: TGTGCCAGCAGCCCTAGCGGGGGGGCCTACAATGAGCAGTTCTTC.